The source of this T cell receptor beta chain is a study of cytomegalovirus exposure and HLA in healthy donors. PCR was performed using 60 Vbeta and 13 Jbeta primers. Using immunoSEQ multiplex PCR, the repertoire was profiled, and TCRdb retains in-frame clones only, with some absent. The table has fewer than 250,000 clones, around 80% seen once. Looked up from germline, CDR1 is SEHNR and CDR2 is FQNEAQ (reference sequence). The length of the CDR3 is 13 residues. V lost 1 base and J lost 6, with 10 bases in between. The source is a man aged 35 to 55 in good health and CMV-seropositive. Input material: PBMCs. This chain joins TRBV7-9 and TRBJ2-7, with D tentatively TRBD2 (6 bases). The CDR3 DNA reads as TGTGCCAGCAGCTTAGATTGGAGGGGCGAGCAGTACTTC. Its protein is CASSLDWRGEQYF.